The next 9 T cell receptor beta chains were all read from a single sample in a study of T cells in women clearing cervical HPV infection. Produced via immunoSEQ multiplex PCR; TCRdb's table is partial and in-frame only. In total, the table holds about 29,000 clones. What was sequenced was blood buffy coat. All receptors come from a woman aged 18 to 75 with a cervical HPV16 infection that either progressed to CIN3+ or cleared (not recorded which).

As regards this clone: The CDR3 end falls 3 residues outside the read, so it is completed with the germline J gene. The chain links TRBV30 to TRBJ1-2; D remains ambiguous. The CDR3 totals 15 residues. Trimming took off 0 bases at V and 3 bases at J, with 14 bases between the two ends. Germline-derived CDR1 and CDR2 are GTSNPN and SVGIG (reference sequence). The CDR3 DNA, read in part, is TGTGCCTGGAGTGTACAAGGCAGCGTTTACTATGGC. Its translation: CAWSVQGSVYYG. The entire CDR3 protein is CAWSVQGSVYYGYTF.

In the case of this clone: From the germline J gene comes the end of the CDR3, since the read stops 3 residues before it. The V call is TRBV12-3 or TRBV12-4, the J call TRBJ1-5; the D gene is possibly TRBD1 (6 bases). This CDR3 has 15 amino acids. With 5 bases removed from V and 4 bases from J, the gap between germline ends came to 15 bases. CDR3 DNA, as far as it was read: TGTGCCAGCAGTCTGGGAGCAGGGGCTAATCAGCCC. It encodes CASSLGAGANQP. The whole CDR3 protein reads CASSLGAGANQPQHF.

A word on this clone: The observed sequence ends 3 residues before the CDR3 terminus, with the missing tail filled in from the germline J gene. The genes are TRBV5-6 and TRBJ1-5; D not certain. The ends were cut back, 3 bases at V and 6 bases at J, with 7 bases in the middle. CDR1 and CDR2 from the germline V gene are SGHDT and YYEEEE. The CDR3 has 12 residues. CDR3 sequence: CASSSITQPQHF. The sequenced part of the CDR3 DNA is TGTGCCAGCAGCTCTATCACTCAGCCC.

Concerning this clone itself: The read stops 3 residues short of the end of the CDR3; the missing end is completed from the germline J gene. V is TRBV2 and J is TRBJ1-1; D is unresolved. The CDR3 runs to 10 residues. Germline V gene sequence: CDR1 SNHLY, CDR2 FYNNEI. The CDR3 reads CASRNGKAFF. CDR3 DNA (partial): TGTGCCAGCAGAAACGGTAAA.

A note on this clone: The read terminates 3 residues ahead of where the CDR3 ends, so the germline J gene completes it. The J gene is TRBJ2-5, the V gene TRBV7-2, with TRBD2 identical over 10 bases. From germline, CDR1 is SGHTA and CDR2 FQGNSA. Trimming removed 8 bases from V and 4 bases from J; junction bases left unmatched: 10. The CDR3 has 15 amino acids. The CDR3 spells CASAKPGLARETQYF. The covered CDR3 bases are TGTGCCAGCGCCAAACCGGGACTAGCGAGAGAGACC.

Concerning this clone itself: The CDR3 end is not reached by the read, which stops 3 residues before it; the germline J gene fills it in. V and J are TRBV6-2 or TRBV6-3 and TRBJ1-2; 8 bases align to TRBD1. Germline CDR1 reads MNHEY; CDR2 reads SVGEGT. With 4 bases clipped from V and 5 bases from J, the junction kept 0 bases outside the gene matches. CDR3 length: 12 residues. CDR3 bases read: TGTGCCAGCAGTTGGACAGGGTATGGC. Amino acids: CASSWTGYG. The whole CDR3 region reads CASSWTGYGYTF.

With regard to this clone: From the germline J gene comes the end of the CDR3, since the read stops 3 residues before it. The chain has TRBV5-1 and TRBJ2-2; perhaps TRBD2 as D (5 bases). This CDR3 has 15 residues. Germline V gives CDR1 SGHRS, CDR2 YFSETQ. The CDR3 DNA, read in part, is TGCGCCAGCAGCCAAGGACGGGCGGGTAATGAAAAG. Translating it yields CASSQGRAGNEK. The full-length CDR3 reads as CASSQGRAGNEKLFF.

Comment on this clone: The read ends 3 residues early relative to the CDR3; the germline J gene fills the gap. The chain couples TRBV2 to TRBJ1-3; D unclear. Trimming pared 6 bases from V and 0 bases from J, leaving 6 bases between. The CDR3 is made up of 13 amino acids. CDR1 and CDR2 from the germline V gene are SNHLY and FYNNEI. The sequenced part of the CDR3 DNA is TGTGCCAGCAGGGCAGACTCTGGAAACACC. It is translated as CASRADSGNT. The whole CDR3 protein is CASRADSGNTIYF.

With respect to this clone: The CDR3 end lies 3 residues beyond the end of the read and is filled in from the germline J gene. The chain recombines TRBV20-1 with TRBJ2-3; 12 bases map to TRBD2. CDR3 length: 14 amino acids. J gave up 7 bases and V 5 bases, and 7 bases lay outside the gene matches. The germline V gene encodes CDR1 DFQATT and CDR2 SNEGSKA (reference sequence). The covered CDR3 bases are TGCAGTGCTGGACCGGGACTAGCGGGCCATACG. Amino acid sequence: CSAGPGLAGHT. The entire CDR3 protein is CSAGPGLAGHTQYF.